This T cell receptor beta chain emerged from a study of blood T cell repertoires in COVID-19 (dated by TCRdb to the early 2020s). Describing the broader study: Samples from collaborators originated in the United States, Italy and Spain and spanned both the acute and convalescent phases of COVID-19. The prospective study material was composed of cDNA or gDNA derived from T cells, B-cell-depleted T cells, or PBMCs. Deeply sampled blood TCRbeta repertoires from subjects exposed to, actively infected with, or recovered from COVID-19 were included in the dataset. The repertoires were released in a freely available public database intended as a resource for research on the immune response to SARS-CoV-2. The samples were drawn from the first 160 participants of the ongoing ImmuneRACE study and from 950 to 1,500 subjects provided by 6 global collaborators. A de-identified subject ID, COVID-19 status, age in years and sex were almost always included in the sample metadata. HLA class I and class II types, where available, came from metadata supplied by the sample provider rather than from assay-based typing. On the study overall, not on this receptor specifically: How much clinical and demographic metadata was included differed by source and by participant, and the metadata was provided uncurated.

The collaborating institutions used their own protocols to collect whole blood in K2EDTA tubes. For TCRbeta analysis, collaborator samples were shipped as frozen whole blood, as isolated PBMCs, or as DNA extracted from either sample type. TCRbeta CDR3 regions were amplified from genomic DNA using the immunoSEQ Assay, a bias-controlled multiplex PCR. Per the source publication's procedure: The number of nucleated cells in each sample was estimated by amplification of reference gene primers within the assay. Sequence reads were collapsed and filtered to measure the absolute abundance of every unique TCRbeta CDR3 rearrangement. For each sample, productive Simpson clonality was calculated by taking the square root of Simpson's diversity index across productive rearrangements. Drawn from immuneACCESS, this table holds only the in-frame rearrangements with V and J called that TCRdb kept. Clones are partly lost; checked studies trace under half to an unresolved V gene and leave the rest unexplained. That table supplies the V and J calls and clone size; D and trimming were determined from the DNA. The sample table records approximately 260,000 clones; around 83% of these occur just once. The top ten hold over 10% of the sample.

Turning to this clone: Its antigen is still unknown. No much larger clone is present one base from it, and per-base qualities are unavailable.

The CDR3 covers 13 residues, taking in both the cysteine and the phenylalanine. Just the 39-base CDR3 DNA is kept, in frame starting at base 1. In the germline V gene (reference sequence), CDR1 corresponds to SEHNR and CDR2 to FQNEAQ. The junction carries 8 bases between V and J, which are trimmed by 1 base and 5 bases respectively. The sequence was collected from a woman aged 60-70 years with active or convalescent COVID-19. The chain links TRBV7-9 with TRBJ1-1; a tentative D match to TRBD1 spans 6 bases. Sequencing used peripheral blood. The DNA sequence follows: TGTGCCAGCAGCTTAGGACAGGCAACTGAAGCTTTCTTT. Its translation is CASSLGQATEAFF.